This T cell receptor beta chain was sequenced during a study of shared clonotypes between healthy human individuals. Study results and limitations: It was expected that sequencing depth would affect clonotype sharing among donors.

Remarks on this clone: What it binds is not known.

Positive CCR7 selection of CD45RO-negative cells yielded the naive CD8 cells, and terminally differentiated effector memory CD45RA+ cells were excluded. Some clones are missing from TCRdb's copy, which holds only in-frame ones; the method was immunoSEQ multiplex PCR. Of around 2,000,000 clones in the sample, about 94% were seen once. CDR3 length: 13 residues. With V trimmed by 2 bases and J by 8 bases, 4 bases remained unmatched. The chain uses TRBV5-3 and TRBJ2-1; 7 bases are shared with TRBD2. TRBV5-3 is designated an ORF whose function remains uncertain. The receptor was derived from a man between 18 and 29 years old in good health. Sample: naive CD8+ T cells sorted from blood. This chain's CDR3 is CARSLSAGDEQFF. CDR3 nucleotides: TGTGCCAGAAGCTTATCGGCGGGAGATGAGCAGTTCTTC.